This is a list of T cell receptor beta chains from one sample in a study of cytomegalovirus exposure and HLA in healthy donors. Sequencing was performed with immunoSEQ multiplex PCR; in TCRdb, only in-frame clones are kept and a portion is missing. The sample includes approximately 100,000 clones, more than 75% of them seen just once. Sequencing used PBMCs. Every receptor here comes from a woman aged 18 to 35 in good health and CMV-seropositive. Both conserved end residues are part of each CDR3. A D gene is named only where the DNA matches it firmly. Not every row has a clone size; where given, it reads once, few, many or a size class.

v_gene: TRBV27
j_gene: TRBJ1-2
abundance: NA
d_gene: NA
CDR3nt: TGTGCCAGCAGTTTTAAGGGACTGGGCTACACCTTC
CDR3aa: CASSFKGLGYTF

v_gene: TRBV11-1
j_gene: TRBJ2-7
abundance: NA
d_gene: NA
CDR3nt: TGTGCCAGCAGCTTAGGTACAGGCCTCTACGAGCAGTACTTC
CDR3aa: CASSLGTGLYEQYF

v_gene: TRBV7-3
j_gene: TRBJ2-1
abundance: NA
d_gene: TRBD2
CDR3nt: TGTGCCAGCAGCTCTAGCGGGAGCCGATCCTACAATGAGCAGTTCTTC
CDR3aa: CASSSSGSRSYNEQFF

v_gene: TRBV5-6
j_gene: TRBJ2-2
abundance: NA
d_gene: NA
CDR3nt: TGTGCCAGCAGCTGGGCCTGGTACGCCACCGGGGAGCTGTTTTTT
CDR3aa: CASSWAWYATGELFF

v_gene: TRBV9
j_gene: TRBJ1-2
abundance: once
d_gene: TRBD1
CDR3nt: TGTGCCAGCAGCGTAGCTATTTTGGGACAGGGGGATCCCCTCTATGGCTACACCTTC
CDR3aa: CASSVAILGQGDPLYGYTF

v_gene: TRBV6-1
j_gene: TRBJ2-1
abundance: NA
d_gene: NA
CDR3nt: TGTGCCAGCACCCCTTATCTCTACAATGAGCAGTTCTTC
CDR3aa: CASTPYLYNEQFF

v_gene: TRBV5-4
j_gene: TRBJ2-7
abundance: NA
d_gene: TRBD1
CDR3nt: TGTGCCAGCAGCTTGGTGTTGACAGGGGGCTCCTACGAGCAGTACTTC
CDR3aa: CASSLVLTGGSYEQYF

v_gene: TRBV18
j_gene: TRBJ1-1
abundance: NA
d_gene: TRBD1
CDR3nt: TGTGCCAGCTCACCATTACAACAGGGGGCTCGGACTGAAGCTTTCTTT
CDR3aa: CASSPLQQGARTEAFF

v_gene: TRBV4-2
j_gene: TRBJ1-1
abundance: NA
d_gene: NA
CDR3nt: TGTGCCAGCAGCTTGAAGGACGGGGACACTGAAGCTTTCTTT
CDR3aa: CASSLKDGDTEAFF

v_gene: TRBV7-2
j_gene: TRBJ2-7
abundance: NA
d_gene: TRBD2
CDR3nt: TGTGCCAGCAGAATAAGAGGACTAGCACACTACGAGCAGTACTTC
CDR3aa: CASRIRGLAHYEQYF

v_gene: TRBV12-2
j_gene: TRBJ1-1
abundance: NA
d_gene: NA
CDR3nt: TGTGCAAGTCGCTTAGGTCCCTTGAACACTGAAGCTTTCTTT
CDR3aa: CASRLGPLNTEAFF

v_gene: TRBV11-2
j_gene: TRBJ1-4
abundance: NA
d_gene: TRBD1
CDR3nt: TGTGCCAGCAGCCAGACCCCGGGACAGAATGAAAAACTGTTTTTT
CDR3aa: CASSQTPGQNEKLFF

v_gene: TRBV12-5
j_gene: TRBJ1-1
abundance: NA
d_gene: TRBD1
CDR3nt: TGTGCTAGTGGTGACAGGGGACACCCTAACACTGAAGCTTTCTTT
CDR3aa: CASGDRGHPNTEAFF

v_gene: TRBV5-4
j_gene: TRBJ2-7
abundance: NA
d_gene: NA
CDR3nt: TGTGCCAGCAGCGTGGAGCTTACAGCCTACGAGCAGTACTTC
CDR3aa: CASSVELTAYEQYF

v_gene: TRBV4-1
j_gene: TRBJ1-5
abundance: few
d_gene: NA
CDR3nt: TGCGCCAGCAGCCAAGAGACAGGTTTCAATCAGCCCCAGCATTTT
CDR3aa: CASSQETGFNQPQHF

v_gene: TRBV27
j_gene: TRBJ1-4
abundance: NA
d_gene: NA
CDR3nt: TGTGCCAGCAGTCCTTCGGGAACTAATGAAAAACTGTTTTTT
CDR3aa: CASSPSGTNEKLFF

v_gene: TRBV6-1
j_gene: TRBJ2-1
abundance: NA
d_gene: NA
CDR3nt: TGTGCCAGCAGTGAGACGGGCTCCTACAATGAGCAGTTCTTC
CDR3aa: CASSETGSYNEQFF

v_gene: TRBV27
j_gene: TRBJ2-7
abundance: once
d_gene: NA
CDR3nt: TGTGCCAGCACCCGGGCGGGCGAGCAGTACTTC
CDR3aa: CASTRAGEQYF

v_gene: TRBV4-2
j_gene: TRBJ1-5
abundance: NA
d_gene: TRBD1
CDR3nt: TGTGCCAGCAGCCACGGACAGGGGTGGAACAATCAGCCCCAGCATTTT
CDR3aa: CASSHGQGWNNQPQHF

v_gene: TRBV4-3
j_gene: TRBJ2-5
abundance: NA
d_gene: TRBD2
CDR3nt: TGCGCCAGCAGCCAAGATCCAGCGGGAGGGTGGGAGACCCAGTACTTC
CDR3aa: CASSQDPAGGWETQYF

v_gene: TRBV11-2
j_gene: TRBJ2-5
abundance: NA
d_gene: TRBD2
CDR3nt: TGTGCCAGCAGCCGTAGCGGGGGGGTGCTAGAGACCCAGTACTTC
CDR3aa: CASSRSGGVLETQYF

v_gene: TRBV6-4
j_gene: TRBJ1-5
abundance: few
d_gene: NA
CDR3nt: TGTGCCAGCAGTGACTCGACGGGCCCCCGGGGTAGCAATCAGCCCCAGCATTTT
CDR3aa: CASSDSTGPRGSNQPQHF

v_gene: TRBV27
j_gene: TRBJ2-7
abundance: NA
d_gene: TRBD2
CDR3nt: TGTGCCAGCAGCGCGGGACTAGCGGGGACCTACGAGCAGTACTTC
CDR3aa: CASSAGLAGTYEQYF

v_gene: TRBV4-1
j_gene: TRBJ1-4
abundance: NA
d_gene: NA
CDR3nt: TGCGCCAGCAGCCAAGAAGTCGGCAGCGATAATGAAAAACTGTTTTTT
CDR3aa: CASSQEVGSDNEKLFF

v_gene: TRBV27
j_gene: TRBJ2-7
abundance: NA
d_gene: TRBD2
CDR3nt: TGTGCCAGCAGTTTTAGGTCCGTTTTGCGGGGGGCTAACGAGCAGTACTTC
CDR3aa: CASSFRSVLRGANEQYF

v_gene: TRBV7-8
j_gene: TRBJ1-2
abundance: NA
d_gene: TRBD1
CDR3nt: TGTGCCAGCAGCGAAAACAGGGGGCAGAGCTATGGCTACACCTTC
CDR3aa: CASSENRGQSYGYTF

v_gene: TRBV6-5
j_gene: TRBJ2-7
abundance: NA
d_gene: NA
CDR3nt: TGTGCCAGCAGAATGCAGGGGAACAACTACGAGCAGTACTTC
CDR3aa: CASRMQGNNYEQYF

v_gene: TRBV13
j_gene: TRBJ2-7
abundance: NA
d_gene: NA
CDR3nt: TGTGCCAGCAGCTTAGACGCGAACGAGCAGTACTTC
CDR3aa: CASSLDANEQYF

v_gene: TRBV29-1
j_gene: TRBJ2-5
abundance: NA
d_gene: NA
CDR3nt: TGCAGCGTTCGAATAGGTAGCGGAGAGGTAGAGACCCAGTACTTC
CDR3aa: CSVRIGSGEVETQYF

v_gene: TRBV4-1
j_gene: TRBJ2-3
abundance: NA
d_gene: NA
CDR3nt: TGCGCCAGCAGCTGGGGACAACAGACAGATACGCAGTATTTT
CDR3aa: CASSWGQQTDTQYF

v_gene: TRBV9
j_gene: TRBJ1-2
abundance: NA
d_gene: NA
CDR3nt: TGTGCCAGCAGCGTAGACCCGGGTACTAACTATGGCTACACCTTC
CDR3aa: CASSVDPGTNYGYTF

v_gene: TRBV5-6
j_gene: TRBJ2-1
abundance: few
d_gene: NA
CDR3nt: TGTGCCAGCAGCAAATTAGCGGATCTCTCCTACAATGAGCAGTTCTTC
CDR3aa: CASSKLADLSYNEQFF

v_gene: TRBV5-1
j_gene: TRBJ2-1
abundance: NA
d_gene: TRBD1
CDR3nt: TGCGCCAGCAGCTTGGAAACAGGGGGCGAGTACAATGAGCAGTTCTTC
CDR3aa: CASSLETGGEYNEQFF

v_gene: TRBV18
j_gene: TRBJ1-2
abundance: NA
d_gene: NA
CDR3nt: TGTGCCAGTTCTGGCGGGAACTATGGCTACACCTTC
CDR3aa: CASSGGNYGYTF

v_gene: TRBV2
j_gene: TRBJ2-5
abundance: NA
d_gene: TRBD1
CDR3nt: TGTGCCAGCAGCCTGGGACAGGGTAGGCAAGAGACCCAGTACTTC
CDR3aa: CASSLGQGRQETQYF

v_gene: TRBV5-1
j_gene: TRBJ1-2
abundance: NA
d_gene: NA
CDR3nt: TGCGCCAGCAGTTCCGGGTCCAACTATGGCTACACCTTC
CDR3aa: CASSSGSNYGYTF

v_gene: TRBV7-2
j_gene: TRBJ2-7
abundance: NA
d_gene: NA
CDR3nt: TGTGCCAGCACCCGGGACATCAACTCCTACGAGCAGTACTTC
CDR3aa: CASTRDINSYEQYF

v_gene: TRBV10-3
j_gene: TRBJ1-5
abundance: few
d_gene: TRBD1
CDR3nt: TGTGCCATCAGTGAGTCGGGGACAGGCCCTCAGCCCCAGCATTTT
CDR3aa: CAISESGTGPQPQHF

v_gene: TRBV7-6
j_gene: TRBJ2-1
abundance: NA
d_gene: NA
CDR3nt: TGTGCCAGCAGCTCCCGCGGCGGCAATGAGCAGTTCTTC
CDR3aa: CASSSRGGNEQFF

v_gene: TRBV19
j_gene: TRBJ2-7
abundance: NA
d_gene: NA
CDR3nt: TGTGCCAGTAGTTTAAGACCCACACGGAGCCACGAGCAGTACTTC
CDR3aa: CASSLRPTRSHEQYF

v_gene: TRBV5-6
j_gene: TRBJ2-1
abundance: NA
d_gene: TRBD2
CDR3nt: TGTGCCAGCAGCTTAAGGGGACTAGCGAATGAGCAGTTCTTC
CDR3aa: CASSLRGLANEQFF

v_gene: TRBV13
j_gene: TRBJ1-2
abundance: NA
d_gene: NA
CDR3nt: TGTGCCAGCAGCCCGGTGACAGGAGCGGAAAACTATGGCTACACCTTC
CDR3aa: CASSPVTGAENYGYTF

v_gene: TRBV10-2
j_gene: TRBJ1-3
abundance: NA
d_gene: NA
CDR3nt: TGCGCCAGCAGTATCATTGTAAGCGGAAACACCATATATTTT
CDR3aa: CASSIIVSGNTIYF

v_gene: TRBV9
j_gene: TRBJ2-7
abundance: NA
d_gene: TRBD1
CDR3nt: TGTGCCAGCAGCGTAGGGACAGGGGGGCCTAACGAGCAGTACTTC
CDR3aa: CASSVGTGGPNEQYF

v_gene: TRBV29-1
j_gene: TRBJ2-7
abundance: NA
d_gene: TRBD1
CDR3nt: TGCAGCGTTGGACAGGGGGTTCCCTACGAGCAGTACTTC
CDR3aa: CSVGQGVPYEQYF

v_gene: TRBV28
j_gene: TRBJ2-5
abundance: NA
d_gene: TRBD1
CDR3nt: TGTGCCAGCAGTTTAGAGGGGGCCGGGGAGACCCAGTACTTC
CDR3aa: CASSLEGAGETQYF

v_gene: TRBV5-4
j_gene: TRBJ2-7
abundance: NA
d_gene: TRBD1
CDR3nt: TGTGCCAGCAGCCATATGAGGACAGGGGGACACGAGCAGTACTTC
CDR3aa: CASSHMRTGGHEQYF

v_gene: TRBV2
j_gene: TRBJ1-4
abundance: NA
d_gene: NA
CDR3nt: TGTGCCACCGAGATCAAGAATGAAAAACTGTTTTTT
CDR3aa: CATEIKNEKLFF

v_gene: TRBV6-5
j_gene: TRBJ2-2
abundance: NA
d_gene: NA
CDR3nt: TGTGCCAGCAGTTACCGGCGGGTCGGCGGGGAGCTGTTTTTT
CDR3aa: CASSYRRVGGELFF

v_gene: TRBV29-1
j_gene: TRBJ2-2
abundance: NA
d_gene: NA
CDR3nt: TGCAGCGTTAAAATTAGGGGGACTATTTTACCGAGTCCAAACACCGGGGAGCTGTTTTTT
CDR3aa: CSVKIRGTILPSPNTGELFF

v_gene: TRBV27
j_gene: TRBJ2-7
abundance: NA
d_gene: TRBD1
CDR3nt: TGTGCCAGCAGTCTCAAACCCTGGGACAGGGGGCGCGTCGAGCAGTACTTC
CDR3aa: CASSLKPWDRGRVEQYF

v_gene: TRBV27
j_gene: TRBJ2-7
abundance: NA
d_gene: NA
CDR3nt: TGTGCCAGCAGCTGGGTCCTTAGCTCCGAGCAGTACTTC
CDR3aa: CASSWVLSSEQYF

v_gene: TRBV5-1
j_gene: TRBJ2-1
abundance: NA
d_gene: NA
CDR3nt: TGCGCCAGCAGCAGGACTGCAGACAATGAGCAGTTCTTC
CDR3aa: CASSRTADNEQFF

v_gene: TRBV5-1
j_gene: TRBJ1-2
abundance: NA
d_gene: TRBD1
CDR3nt: TGCGCCAGCAGCTGGAGGGGGACAGGGAGCGGCTACACCTTC
CDR3aa: CASSWRGTGSGYTF

v_gene: TRBV7-2
j_gene: TRBJ2-1
abundance: NA
d_gene: TRBD2
CDR3nt: TGTGCCAGCAGCACGGGACTAGCGGGTTCATACAATGAGCAGTTCTTC
CDR3aa: CASSTGLAGSYNEQFF

v_gene: TRBV28
j_gene: TRBJ2-5
abundance: NA
d_gene: NA
CDR3nt: TGTGCCAGCAGTCCCCGAGCGGCACGGTACCAAGAGACCCAGTACTTC
CDR3aa: CASSPRAARYQETQYF

v_gene: TRBV6-5
j_gene: TRBJ1-6
abundance: NA
d_gene: TRBD1
CDR3nt: TGTGCCAGCAGGCTCATGGACAGGGGGAGTTCACCCCTCCACTTT
CDR3aa: CASRLMDRGSSPLHF

v_gene: TRBV6-1
j_gene: TRBJ1-5
abundance: NA
d_gene: NA
CDR3nt: TGTGCCAGCATTAACAGGGAAGGGAGCAATCAGCCCCAGCATTTT
CDR3aa: CASINREGSNQPQHF

v_gene: TRBV7-2
j_gene: TRBJ1-5
abundance: NA
d_gene: TRBD1
CDR3nt: TGTGCCAGCAGCTTAGTATTGACAGGGGGCGGTCAGCCCCAGCATTTT
CDR3aa: CASSLVLTGGGQPQHF